This T cell receptor beta chain was sequenced during a study of neoadjuvant anti-PD-1 for oral cavity cancer. The sample holds a few counts of this clone. Data came from immunoSEQ multiplex PCR; TCRdb stores just in-frame clones and leaves some out. This repertoire shows about 14,000 clones, approximately 35% found once; its top ten account for approximately 40%. CDR3 size: 15 residues. Germline assignment: CDR1 MNHNY and CDR2 SVGAGI (reference sequence). V was clipped by 2 bases and J by 2 bases, with 10 bases between them. As for time point: after neoadjuvant nivolumab, at surgical resection. The TCR was taken from a person aged 35-80 years with oral cavity squamous cell carcinoma. This specimen consisted of tumor tissue, obtained after nivolumab (anti-PD-1) treatment. The chain couples TRBV6-6 to TRBJ1-5; D not resolved. This chain's CDR3 is CASSYRVGGNQPQHF. Written as DNA, the CDR3 is TGTGCCAGCAGTTACAGGGTCGGGGGCAATCAGCCCCAGCATTTT.